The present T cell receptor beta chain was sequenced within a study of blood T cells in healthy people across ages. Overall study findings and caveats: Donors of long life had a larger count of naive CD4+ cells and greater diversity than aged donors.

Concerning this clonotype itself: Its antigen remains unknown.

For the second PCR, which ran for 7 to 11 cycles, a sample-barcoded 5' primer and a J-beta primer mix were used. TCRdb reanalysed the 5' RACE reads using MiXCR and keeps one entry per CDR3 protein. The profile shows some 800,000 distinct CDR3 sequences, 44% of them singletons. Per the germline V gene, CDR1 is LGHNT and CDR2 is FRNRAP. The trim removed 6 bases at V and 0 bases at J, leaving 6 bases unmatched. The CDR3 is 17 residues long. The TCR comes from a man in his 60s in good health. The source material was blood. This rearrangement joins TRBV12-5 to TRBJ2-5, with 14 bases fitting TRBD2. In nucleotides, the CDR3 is TGTGCTAGTGGAGCTGGACTAGCGGGGGGTTACCAAGAGACCCAGTACTTC. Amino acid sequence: CASGAGLAGGYQETQYF.